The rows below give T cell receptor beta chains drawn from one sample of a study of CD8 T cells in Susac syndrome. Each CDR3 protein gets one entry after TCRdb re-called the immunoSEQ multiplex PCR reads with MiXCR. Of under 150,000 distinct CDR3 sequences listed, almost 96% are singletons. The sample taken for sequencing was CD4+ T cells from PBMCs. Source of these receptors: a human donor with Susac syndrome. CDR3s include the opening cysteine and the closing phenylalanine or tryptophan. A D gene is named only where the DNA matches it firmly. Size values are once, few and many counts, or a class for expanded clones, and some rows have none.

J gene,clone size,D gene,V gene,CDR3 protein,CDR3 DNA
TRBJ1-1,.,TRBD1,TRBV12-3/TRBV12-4,CASSLLDRANTEAFF,TGTGCCAGCAGCCTTCTTGACAGGGCGAACACTGAAGCTTTCTTT
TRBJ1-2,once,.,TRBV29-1,CSAHRLYYGYTF,TGCAGCGCCCACAGACTGTACTATGGCTACACCTTC
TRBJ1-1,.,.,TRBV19,CASTTWAGGGRAFF,TGTGCCAGCACAACCTGGGCCGGCGGCGGACGAGCTTTCTTT
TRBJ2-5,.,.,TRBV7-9,CASSLTGTQYF,TGTGCTAGCAGCTTGACGGGGACCCAGTACTTC
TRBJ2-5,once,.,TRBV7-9,CASIPREGVGETQYF,TGTGCCAGCATTCCTCGGGAAGGAGTCGGAGAGACCCAGTACTTC
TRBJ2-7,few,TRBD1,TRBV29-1,CSVTGQPYEQYF,TGCAGCGTTACGGGACAGCCCTACGAGCAGTACTTC
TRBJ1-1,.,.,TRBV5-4,CASSRQAGTEAFF,TGTGCCAGCAGCAGACAAGCAGGGACTGAAGCTTTCTTT
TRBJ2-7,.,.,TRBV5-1,CASSRSDPHYEQYF,TGCGCCAGCAGCCGGTCGGACCCCCACTACGAGCAGTACTTC
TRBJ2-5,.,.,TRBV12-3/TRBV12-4,CASSAGQKETQYF,TGTGCCAGCAGCGCCGGACAGAAAGAGACCCAGTACTTC
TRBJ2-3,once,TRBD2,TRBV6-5,CASSSTGGGADTQYF,TGTGCCAGCAGCTCAACTGGCGGGGGGGCCGATACGCAGTATTTT
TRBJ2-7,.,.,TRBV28,CASSGPASYEQYF,TGTGCCAGCAGTGGCCCCGCCTCCTACGAGCAGTACTTC
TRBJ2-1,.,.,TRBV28,CASSFNLPRWQFF,TGTGCCAGCAGTTTCAATCTACCACGATGGCAGTTCTTC
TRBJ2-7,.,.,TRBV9,CASSVDTGGEQYF,TGTGCCAGCAGCGTGGACACAGGCGGCGAGCAGTACTTC
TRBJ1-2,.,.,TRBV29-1,CSVAENYGYTF,TGCAGCGTTGCCGAGAACTATGGCTACACCTTC
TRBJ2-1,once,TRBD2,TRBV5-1,CASSLGPRDLAGGYNEQFF,TGCGCCAGCAGCTTAGGCCCAAGAGATCTAGCGGGGGGGTACAATGAGCAGTTCTTC
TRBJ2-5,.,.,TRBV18,CASSRLRKETQYF,TGTGCCAGCTCACGCTTGAGGAAGGAGACCCAGTACTTC
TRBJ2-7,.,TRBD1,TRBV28,CARAGGAGGYEQYF,TGTGCCAGGGCCGGTGGGGCAGGGGGCTACGAGCAGTACTTC
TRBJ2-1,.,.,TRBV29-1,CSVGPGGEQFF,TGCAGCGTTGGACCTGGCGGGGAGCAGTTCTTC
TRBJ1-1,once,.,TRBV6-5,CANPSMTLPNTEAFF,TGTGCCAACCCTTCTATGACACTTCCGAACACTGAAGCTTTCTTT
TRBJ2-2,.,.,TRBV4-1,CASSPTQGPRGGELFF,TGCGCCAGCAGCCCTACGCAGGGCCCCAGGGGCGGGGAGCTGTTTTTT
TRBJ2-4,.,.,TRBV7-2,CASSPLEGGIQYF,TGTGCCAGCAGCCCACTGGAGGGTGGCATTCAGTACTTC
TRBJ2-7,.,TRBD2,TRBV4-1,CASSQRTSNNYEQYF,TGCGCCAGCAGCCAACGGACTAGTAACAACTACGAGCAGTACTTC
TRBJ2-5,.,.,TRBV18,CASSPIQETQYF,TGTGCCAGCTCACCGATCCAAGAGACCCAGTACTTC
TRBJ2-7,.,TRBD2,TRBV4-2,CASSQDVVAGVYEQYF,TGTGCCAGCAGCCAAGATGTGGTAGCGGGGGTCTACGAGCAGTACTTC
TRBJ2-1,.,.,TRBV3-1,CASSQTPNNEQFF,TGTGCCAGCAGCCAAACGCCTAACAATGAGCAGTTCTTC
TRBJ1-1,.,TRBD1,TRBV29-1,CSVVEGAKGTEAFF,TGCAGCGTTGTGGAGGGGGCGAAAGGCACTGAAGCTTTCTTT